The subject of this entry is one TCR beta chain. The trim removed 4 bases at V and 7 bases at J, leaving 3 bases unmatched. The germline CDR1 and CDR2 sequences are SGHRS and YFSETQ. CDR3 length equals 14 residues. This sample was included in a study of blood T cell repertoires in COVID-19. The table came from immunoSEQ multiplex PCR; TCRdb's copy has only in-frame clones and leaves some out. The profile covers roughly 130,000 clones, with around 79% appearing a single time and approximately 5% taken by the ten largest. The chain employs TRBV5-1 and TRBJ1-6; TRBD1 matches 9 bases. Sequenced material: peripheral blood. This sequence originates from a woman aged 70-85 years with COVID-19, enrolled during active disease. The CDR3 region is CASSPGTGNSPLHF. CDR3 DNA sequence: TGCGCCAGCAGCCCCGGGACAGGGAATTCACCCCTCCACTTT.